The 28 T cell receptor beta chains listed next were all sequenced from one sample in a study of PD-1 blockade in classical Hodgkin lymphoma. Only in-frame clones appear in the TCRdb table, and some are missing; sequencing was by immunoSEQ multiplex PCR. The sample holds around 91,000 clones, roughly 79% seen once. There was relapse after autologous stem cell transplantation in every patient, and there was variation in brentuximab vedotin exposure. The specimen comprised peripheral blood mononuclear cells (PBMCs), sampled before the second cycle of nivolumab. The receptors shown here come from a human donor with classical Hodgkin lymphoma.

This clone appeared a few times. This chain connects TRBV5-1 to TRBJ1-4, with TRBD1 matching over 9 bases. CDR1 is SGHRS and CDR2 is YFSETQ in the germline V gene. This CDR3 has 18 amino acids. Trimming took 1 base from V and 7 from J; bases not matched to a gene: 14. CDR3 in amino acids: CASSLLSLSGQGIEKLFF. CDR3 nucleotide sequence: TGCGCCAGCAGCTTGTTATCCTTGAGCGGACAGGGGATTGAAAAACTGTTTTTT.

This clone was seen only once. CDR3: CASSSPRIREQYF. As DNA, the CDR3 is TGTGCCAGCAGTTCGCCGAGAATCAGGGAGCAGTACTTC. The V and J genes are TRBV6-5 and TRBJ2-7; D unclear. The germline V gene encodes CDR1 MNHEY and CDR2 SVGAGI. CDR3 size: 13 residues. The V gene lost 4 bases and the J gene lost 7 bases, with 14 bases spanning the gap.

The chain couples TRBV19 to TRBJ1-4; 8 bases match TRBD1. The J segment lost 8 bases and the V segment lost 4 bases, leaving 9 bases of the junction unmatched. Germline V lookup: CDR1 LNHDA, CDR2 SQIVND (reference sequence). CDR3 length: 15 residues. CDR3 in DNA: TGTGCCAGTAGTAGGACAGGGTTGGAGGAAGAAAAACTGTTTTTT. Residues: CASSRTGLEEEKLFF.

The genes are TRBV18 and TRBJ1-1; D perhaps matches TRBD1 (6 bases). Trimming shortened V by 3 bases and J by 4 bases, and 18 bases separated the two germline ends. This CDR3 comprises 16 residues. Germline values: CDR1 KGHSH, CDR2 LQKENI. CDR3 DNA sequence: TGTGCCAGCTCACCCAACCTCGGCAGGGGATCCACTGAAGCTTTCTTT. It encodes CASSPNLGRGSTEAFF.

This chain uses TRBV29-1 with TRBJ1-1; D remains ambiguous. The CDR3 is made up of 14 amino acids. The V end was cut by 3 bases, the J end by 0 bases, with 11 bases between. Germline V gene lookup returns CDR1 SQVTM and CDR2 ANQGSEA. CDR3 sequence: CSVDPQRMNTEAFF. DNA for the CDR3: TGCAGCGTTGACCCCCAGAGGATGAACACTGAAGCTTTCTTT. The variable domain in full, completed from reference TRBV29-1 and TRBJ1-1, reads SAVISQKPSRDICQRGTSLTIQCQVDSQVTMMFWYRQQPGQSLTLIATANQGSEATYESGFVIDKFPISRPNLTFSTLTVSNMSPEDSSIYLCSVDPQRMNTEAFFGQGTRLTVV.

This CDR3 reads CASSEFGLAGAHEQFF. CDR3 coding DNA: TGTGCCAGCAGTGAATTTGGACTAGCGGGAGCCCATGAGCAGTTCTTC. The chain recombines TRBV25-1 with TRBJ2-1, with TRBD2 matching 13 bases. Germline loops: CDR1 MGHDK, CDR2 SYGVNS. The V gene end was trimmed by 1 base and the J gene end by 8 bases; junction bases not matched to a gene: 5. The CDR3 spans 16 residues.

V is TRBV10-3 and J is TRBJ2-2; D is undetermined. The CDR3 runs 13 residues. The germline V gene has CDR1 ENHRY and CDR2 SYGVKD. V was shortened by 4 bases and J by 6 bases, with 9 bases between the two germline ends. CDR3 in amino acids: CAISVRGSGELFF. The CDR3 nucleotides read TGTGCCATCAGTGTACGAGGCTCCGGGGAGCTGTTTTTT.

The V gene is TRBV29-1, the J gene TRBJ2-7, with D perhaps TRBD2 (6 bases). Trimming cost V 7 bases and J 0 bases, with 7 bases left between them. This CDR3 has 11 residues. Per germline, CDR1 SQVTM and CDR2 ANQGSEA. The CDR3 loop is CSGGDSYEQYF. The CDR3 nucleotides are TGCAGCGGGGGGGACTCCTACGAGCAGTACTTC.

The gene calls are TRBV6-5 and TRBJ2-7; D gene unclear. Germline CDR1 and CDR2: MNHEY and SVGAGI. Trimming removed 4 bases from V and 2 bases from J, with 12 bases in between. CDR3 length equals 14 residues. The CDR3 protein is CASSLTPGAYEQYF. The DNA of the CDR3 is TGTGCCAGCAGTTTGACCCCCGGAGCCTACGAGCAGTACTTC.

The chain employs TRBV28 and TRBJ2-1; 7 bases line up with TRBD1. CDR1 is MDHEN, CDR2 SYDVKM, per germline. The CDR3 extends over 16 amino acids. V lost 4 bases to trimming and J lost 2 bases; unmatched junction nucleotides: 8. CDR3 loop: CASSYRGRGPYNEQFF. CDR3 nucleotide sequence: TGTGCCAGCAGTTACAGGGGTCGGGGCCCCTACAATGAGCAGTTCTTC.

This clone has only one observation. The chain joins TRBV7-6 to TRBJ1-3, with D unclear. The V gene lost 7 bases and the J gene lost 0 bases, with 13 bases spanning the gap. The germline gives CDR1 SGHVS, CDR2 FNYEAQ. The CDR3 has 15 amino acids. This CDR3 reads CASTLSASSGNTIYF. CDR3 DNA: TGTGCCAGCACCCTATCCGCCAGCTCTGGAAACACCATATATTTT.

The chain links TRBV5-1 to TRBJ2-5; 11 nucleotides align to TRBD2. In germline, CDR1 is SGHRS, CDR2 YFSETQ. The CDR3 loop spans 15 amino acids. Losses at the gene ends were 7 bases for V and 1 base for J; bases not matched to a gene: 6. The CDR3 nucleotides read TGCGCCAGCGGCGGCGGGACTAGCGGCCAAGAGACCCAGTACTTC. Residues: CASGGGTSGQETQYF.

This rearrangement joins TRBV11-2 to TRBJ2-2, with a tentative D call TRBD1 (6 bases). The V and J ends lost 3 bases and 1 base respectively, with 6 bases between them. The CDR3 has 14 amino acids. Germline V gene sequence: CDR1 SGHAT, CDR2 FQNNGV. The CDR3 DNA sequence: TGTGCCAGCAGCTTGGGACAGAACACCGGGGAGCTGTTTTTT. It yields the protein CASSLGQNTGELFF.

J is TRBJ2-2 and V is TRBV7-2; 7 nucleotides align to TRBD2. Trimming took 8 bases from V and 2 from J; bases not matched to a gene: 8. The CDR3 runs 15 residues. CDR1 and CDR2 (germline): SGHTA, FQGNSA. For the CDR3, the DNA is TGTGCCAGCTCCCCCCTAGCGGAAAACACCGGGGAGCTGTTTTTT. Translated, it gives CASSPLAENTGELFF.

The rearrangement joins TRBV9 to TRBJ2-7; perhaps TRBD2 as D (6 bases). This CDR3 is 14 amino acids long. V dropped 2 bases and J dropped 2 bases, with 11 bases sitting between them. The germline CDR1 and CDR2 sequences are SGDLS and YYNGEE. The DNA of the CDR3 is TGTGCCAGCAGCGTGGGAGGAGGGCCCTACGAGCAGTACTTC. The encoded protein is CASSVGGGPYEQYF. Full variable domain (rest looked up from reference TRBV9 and TRBJ2-7): DSGVTQTPKHLITATGQRVTLRCSPRSGDLSVYWYQQSLDQGLQFLIQYYNGEERAKGNILERFSAQQFPDLHSELNLSSLELGDSALYFCASSVGGGPYEQYFGPGTRLTVT.

The CDR3 nucleotides are TGCAGCGTATGGATCCCCCCCTACGAGCAGTACTTC. This sequence encodes CSVWIPPYEQYF. The chain has TRBV29-1 and TRBJ2-7; D call uncertain. Germline loops: CDR1 SQVTM, CDR2 ANQGSEA. This CDR3 contains 12 residues. The V gene lost 6 bases and the J gene lost 2 bases, with 11 bases spanning the gap.

The chain carries TRBV6-5 and TRBJ2-2, with 7 bases lining up with TRBD1. V trimming: 6 bases; J trimming: 1 base; junction bases outside the gene matches: 5. Germline CDR1 is MNHEY and CDR2 is SVGAGI. The CDR3 length is 15 residues. This CDR3 reads CASSLGTVNTGELFF. The CDR3 coding sequence is TGTGCCAGCAGCCTAGGGACAGTGAACACCGGGGAGCTGTTTTTT.

This clone was found a few times. The chain combines TRBV18 with TRBJ2-2; TRBD2 agrees at 13 bases. Germline trimming cut 4 bases from V and 6 bases from J; bases unmatched to any gene: 5. Germline-derived CDR1 and CDR2 are KGHSH and LQKENI. This CDR3 has 16 residues. The CDR3 loop reads CASSQTSGRASGELFF. The CDR3 DNA is TGTGCCAGCTCACAAACTAGCGGGAGGGCCTCCGGGGAGCTGTTTTTT. The full variable domain, completed using reference TRBV18 and TRBJ2-2, is NAGVMQNPRHLVRRRGQEARLRCSPMKGHSHVYWYRQLPEEGLKFMVYLQKENIIDESGMPKERFSAEFPKEGPSILRIQQVVRGDSAAYFCASSQTSGRASGELFFGEGSRLTVL.

The genes are TRBV19 and TRBJ2-7; the match to TRBD1 covers 10 bases. V was pared by 9 bases and J by 6 bases, with 17 bases of the junction left unmatched. This CDR3 region has 16 residues. Germline values: CDR1 LNHDA, CDR2 SQIVND (reference sequence). The CDR3 DNA sequence: TGTGCCAGCAACCCGGGACAGGGGTTCCCTCTTGGCGAGCAGTACTTC. Translating gives CASNPGQGFPLGEQYF.

The chain joins TRBV7-2 to TRBJ2-3; D is unresolved. Germline V gene sequence: CDR1 SGHTA, CDR2 FQGNSA. V shed 5 bases and J shed 6 bases, with 9 bases lying between them. The CDR3 has 12 amino acids. The CDR3 sequence is CASSPDSDTQYF. The CDR3 nucleotides read TGTGCCAGCAGCCCCGATTCTGATACGCAGTATTTT.

The V and J genes are TRBV6-5 and TRBJ2-1, with a possible D match to TRBD2 (7 bases). Trimming removed 6 bases at V and 15 bases at J, with 24 bases between. CDR1 and CDR2 from the germline V gene are MNHEY and SVGAGI. CDR3 length: 14 residues. The CDR3 coding sequence is TGTGCCAGCAGAAGAAGCGGGGTGGGGGGCAGGCTGTTCTTC. Encoded protein: CASRRSGVGGRLFF.

The rearrangement links TRBV19 to TRBJ1-5, with 7 positions matching TRBD1. The trim removed 4 bases at V and 6 bases at J, leaving 6 bases unmatched. The germline V gene encodes CDR1 LNHDA and CDR2 SQIVND (reference sequence). This CDR3 spans 14 amino acids. The CDR3 coding sequence is TGTGCCAGTAGTACCGGACAGGTACTTCAGCCCCAGCATTTT. Amino acids: CASSTGQVLQPQHF.

The V and J genes are TRBV5-1 and TRBJ2-5; TRBD2 matches at 7 bases. Germline values: CDR1 SGHRS, CDR2 YFSETQ. This CDR3 has 14 amino acids. V lost 2 bases and J lost 3; bases outside the gene matches: 4. The CDR3 nucleotides are TGCGCCAGCAGCTTAGCGGGGCTAAAAGAGACCCAGTACTTC. It yields the protein CASSLAGLKETQYF.

The genes are TRBV5-4 and TRBJ1-4, with a weak D call TRBD1 (5 bases). The germline V gene encodes CDR1 SGHNT and CDR2 YYREEE (reference sequence). The CDR3 runs to 15 residues. Trimming pared 0 bases from V and 7 bases from J, leaving 13 bases between. The CDR3 coding sequence is TGTGCCAGCAGCTTGGTTGGTCAGGGCCCTGAAAAACTGTTTTTT. It encodes CASSLVGQGPEKLFF.

This clone has only one observation. The rearrangement uses TRBV10-3 and TRBJ2-3; 8 positions agree with TRBD1. Losses at the gene ends were 6 bases for V and 6 bases for J; bases not matched to a gene: 11. Germline V gene lookup returns CDR1 ENHRY and CDR2 SYGVKD. The CDR3 extends over 15 amino acids. CDR3 sequence reads: CAISPTGGLGDTQYF. CDR3 sequence (DNA): TGTGCCATCAGCCCCACAGGGGGTCTTGGGGATACGCAGTATTTT.

The chain combines TRBV19 with TRBJ2-1, with D perhaps given as TRBD1 or TRBD2 (5 bases each). Looked up from germline, CDR1 is LNHDA and CDR2 is SQIVND (reference sequence). The CDR3 loop spans 14 amino acids. The ends were cut back, 5 bases at V and 8 bases at J, with 16 bases in the middle. The CDR3 nucleotides read TGTGCCAGTAGTCGGGGCCTCGGAGACGATGAGCAGTTCTTC. Amino acids: CASSRGLGDDEQFF.

V usage is TRBV7-9 and J usage is TRBJ1-1; D is perhaps TRBD1 (5 bases). V lost 5 bases and J lost 1, with 17 bases in between. The germline V gene encodes CDR1 SEHNR and CDR2 FQNEAQ (reference sequence). The CDR3 extends over 16 amino acids. CDR3 region: CASSLLTGTANTEAFF. CDR3 nucleotide sequence: TGTGCCAGCAGCCTACTCACCGGGACGGCGAACACTGAAGCTTTCTTT. The full variable domain, with the rest looked up from reference TRBV7-9 and TRBJ1-1, is DTGVSQNPRHKITKRGQNVTFRCDPISEHNRLYWYRQTLGQGPEFLTYFQNEAQLEKSRLLSDRFSAERPKGSFSTLEIQRTEQGDSAMYLCASSLLTGTANTEAFFGQGTRLTVV.

The rearrangement joins TRBV6-5 to TRBJ1-2; D is uncertain. V lost 0 bases and J 5 bases, leaving 10 bases between the germline ends. The germline V gene has CDR1 MNHEY and CDR2 SVGAGI. The CDR3 covers 14 residues. CDR3: CASSYSIGNYGYTF. As DNA, the CDR3 is TGTGCCAGCAGTTACTCGATAGGGAATTATGGCTACACCTTC.